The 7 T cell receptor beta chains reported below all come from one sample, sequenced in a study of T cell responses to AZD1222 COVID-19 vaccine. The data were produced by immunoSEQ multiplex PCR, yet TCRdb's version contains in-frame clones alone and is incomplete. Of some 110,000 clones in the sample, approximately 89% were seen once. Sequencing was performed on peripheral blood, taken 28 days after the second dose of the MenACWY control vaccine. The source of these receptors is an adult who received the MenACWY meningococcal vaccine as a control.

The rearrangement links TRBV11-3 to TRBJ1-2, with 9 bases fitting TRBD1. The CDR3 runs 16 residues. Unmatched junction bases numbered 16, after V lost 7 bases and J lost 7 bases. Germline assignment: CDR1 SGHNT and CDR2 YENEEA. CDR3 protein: CASTDPDRGESFGYTF. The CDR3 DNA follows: TGTGCCAGCACCGACCCGGACAGGGGAGAGTCTTTTGGCTACACCTTC.

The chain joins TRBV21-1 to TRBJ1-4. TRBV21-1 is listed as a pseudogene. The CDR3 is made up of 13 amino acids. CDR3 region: CASRGGRNEKLFF. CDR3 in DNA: TGTGCCAGCAGGGGGGGACGGAATGAAAAACTGTTTTTT.

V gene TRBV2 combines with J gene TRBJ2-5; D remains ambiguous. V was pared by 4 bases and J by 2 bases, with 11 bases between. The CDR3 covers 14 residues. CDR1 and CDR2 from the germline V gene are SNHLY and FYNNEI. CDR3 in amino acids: CASSGGSIQETQYF. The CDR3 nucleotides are TGTGCCAGCAGTGGAGGCTCTATACAAGAGACCCAGTACTTC.

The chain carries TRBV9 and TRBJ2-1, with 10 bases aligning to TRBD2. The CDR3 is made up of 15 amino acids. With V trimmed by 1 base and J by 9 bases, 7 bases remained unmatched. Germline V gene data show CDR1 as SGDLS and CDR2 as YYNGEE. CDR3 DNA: TGTGCCAGCAGCGTACAAGCGGGGGGGCACGGTGAGCAGTTCTTC. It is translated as CASSVQAGGHGEQFF.

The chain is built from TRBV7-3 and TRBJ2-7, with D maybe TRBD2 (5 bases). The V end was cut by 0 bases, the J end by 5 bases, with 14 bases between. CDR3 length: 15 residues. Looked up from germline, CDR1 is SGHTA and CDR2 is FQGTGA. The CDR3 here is CASSLTSGSHHEQYF. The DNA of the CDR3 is TGTGCCAGCAGCTTAACCAGCGGAAGTCACCACGAGCAGTACTTC.

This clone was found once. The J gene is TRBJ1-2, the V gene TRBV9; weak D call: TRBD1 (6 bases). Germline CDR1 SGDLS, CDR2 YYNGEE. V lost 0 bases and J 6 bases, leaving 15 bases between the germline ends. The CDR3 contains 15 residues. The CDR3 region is CASSVGTVFGDGYTF. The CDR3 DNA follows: TGTGCCAGCAGCGTAGGGACAGTCTTTGGTGATGGCTACACCTTC.

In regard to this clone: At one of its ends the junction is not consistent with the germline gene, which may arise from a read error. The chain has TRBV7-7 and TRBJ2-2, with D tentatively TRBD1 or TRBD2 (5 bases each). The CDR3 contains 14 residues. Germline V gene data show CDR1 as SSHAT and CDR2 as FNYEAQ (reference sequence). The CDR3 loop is CASSLERGTGELFF. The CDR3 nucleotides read TGTGCTAGCAGCTTGGAGAGGGGCACCGGGGAGCTGTTTTTT.